This T cell receptor beta chain was sequenced in a study of T cells in localized non-small cell lung cancer. The V gene lost 5 bases and the J gene lost 0 bases, with 10 bases spanning the gap. Per the germline V gene, CDR1 is MNHNY and CDR2 is SVGAGI (reference sequence). This CDR3 has 14 amino acids. Libraries were prepared by immunoSEQ multiplex PCR; TCRdb keeps only in-frame clonotypes and omits some of them. The data contain around 15,000 clones, approximately 90% of them seen just once; the ten biggest clones take up roughly 2.6%. Overall study findings and caveats: Adjacent uninvolved lung had the highest clonality, suggesting focused antigen responses.

In regard to this clone: Its antigen is currently unknown.

This receptor was identified in a man aged 40 to 70 with stage III lung adenocarcinoma. The material sequenced was peripheral blood mononuclear cells, taken before any cancer treatment. The chain uses TRBV6-6 and TRBJ1-1; D is uncertain. As DNA, the CDR3 is TGTGCCAGCAGTCTGGACGGGATGAACACTGAAGCTTTCTTT. Protein product: CASSLDGMNTEAFF.